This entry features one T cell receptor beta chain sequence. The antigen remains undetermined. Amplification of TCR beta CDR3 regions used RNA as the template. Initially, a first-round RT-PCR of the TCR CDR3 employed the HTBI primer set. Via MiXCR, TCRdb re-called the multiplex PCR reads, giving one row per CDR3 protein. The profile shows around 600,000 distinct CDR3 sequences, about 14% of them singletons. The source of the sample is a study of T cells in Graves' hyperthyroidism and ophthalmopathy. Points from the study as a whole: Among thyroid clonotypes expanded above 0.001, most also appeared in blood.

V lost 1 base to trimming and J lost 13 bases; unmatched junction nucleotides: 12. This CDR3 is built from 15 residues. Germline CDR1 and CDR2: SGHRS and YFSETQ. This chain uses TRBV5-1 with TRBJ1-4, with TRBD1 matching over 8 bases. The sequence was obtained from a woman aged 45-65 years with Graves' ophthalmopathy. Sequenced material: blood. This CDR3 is CASSLRTGSFLRLFF. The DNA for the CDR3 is TGCGCCAGCAGCTTGCGGACAGGGTCTTTTCTTAGACTGTTTTTT.